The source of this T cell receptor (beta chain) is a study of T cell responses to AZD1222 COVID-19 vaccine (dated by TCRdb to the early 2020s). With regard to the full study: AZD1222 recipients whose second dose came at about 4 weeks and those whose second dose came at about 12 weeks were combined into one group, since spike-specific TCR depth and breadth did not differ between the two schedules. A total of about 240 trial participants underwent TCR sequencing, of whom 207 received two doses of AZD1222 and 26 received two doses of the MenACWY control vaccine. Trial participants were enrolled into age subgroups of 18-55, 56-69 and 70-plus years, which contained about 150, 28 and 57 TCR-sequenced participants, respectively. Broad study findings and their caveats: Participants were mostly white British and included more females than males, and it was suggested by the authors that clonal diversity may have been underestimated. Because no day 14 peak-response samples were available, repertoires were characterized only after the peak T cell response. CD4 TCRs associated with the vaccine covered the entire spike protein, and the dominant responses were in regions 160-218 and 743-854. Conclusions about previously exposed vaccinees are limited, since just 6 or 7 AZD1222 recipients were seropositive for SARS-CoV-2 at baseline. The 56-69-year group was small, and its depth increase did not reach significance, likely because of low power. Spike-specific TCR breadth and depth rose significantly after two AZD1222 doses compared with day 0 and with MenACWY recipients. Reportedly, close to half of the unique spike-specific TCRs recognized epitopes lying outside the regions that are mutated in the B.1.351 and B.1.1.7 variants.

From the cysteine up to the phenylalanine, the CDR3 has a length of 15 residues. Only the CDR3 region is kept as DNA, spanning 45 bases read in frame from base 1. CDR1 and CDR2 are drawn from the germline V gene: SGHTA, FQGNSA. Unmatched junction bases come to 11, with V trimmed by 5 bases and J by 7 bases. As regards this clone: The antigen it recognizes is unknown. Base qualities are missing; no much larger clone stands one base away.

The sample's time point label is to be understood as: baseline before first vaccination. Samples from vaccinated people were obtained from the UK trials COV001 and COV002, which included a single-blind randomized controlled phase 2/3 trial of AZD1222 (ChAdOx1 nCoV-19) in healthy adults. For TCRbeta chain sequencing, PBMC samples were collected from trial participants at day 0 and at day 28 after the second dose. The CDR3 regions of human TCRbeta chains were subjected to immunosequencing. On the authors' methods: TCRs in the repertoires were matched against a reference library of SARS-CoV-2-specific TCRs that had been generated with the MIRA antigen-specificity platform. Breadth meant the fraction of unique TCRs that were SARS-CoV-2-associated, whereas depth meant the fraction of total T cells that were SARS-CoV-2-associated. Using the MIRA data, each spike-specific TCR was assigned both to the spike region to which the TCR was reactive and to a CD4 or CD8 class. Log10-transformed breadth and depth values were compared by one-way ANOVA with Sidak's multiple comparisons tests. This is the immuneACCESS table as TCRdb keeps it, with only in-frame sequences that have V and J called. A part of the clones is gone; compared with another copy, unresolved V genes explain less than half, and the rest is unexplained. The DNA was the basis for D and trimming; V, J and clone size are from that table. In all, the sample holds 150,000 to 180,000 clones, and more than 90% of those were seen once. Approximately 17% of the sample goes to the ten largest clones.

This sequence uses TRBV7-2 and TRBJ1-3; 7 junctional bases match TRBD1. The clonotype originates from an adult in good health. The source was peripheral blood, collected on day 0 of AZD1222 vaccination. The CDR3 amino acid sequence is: CASSRTGTVGNTIYF. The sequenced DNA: TGTGCCAGCAGCCGCACCGGGACAGTGGGGAACACCATATATTTT. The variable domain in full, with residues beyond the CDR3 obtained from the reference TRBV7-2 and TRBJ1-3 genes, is GAGVSQSPSNKVTEKGKDVELRCDPISGHTALYWYRQSLGQGLEFLIYFQGNSAPDKSGLPSDRFSAERTGGSVSTLTIQRTQQEDSAVYLCASSRTGTVGNTIYFGEGSWLTVV.